The 32 T cell receptor beta chains below come from one sample, sequenced in a study of spatial heterogeneity in lung cancer. Time point in this sample: sample taken at primary tumor resection. Frozen PBMC, nontumor lung or tumor provided whole RNA, which was sequenced unsorted. In TCRdb, the 5' RACE reads were re-called with MiXCR into one record per CDR3 protein. The table has roughly 80,000 distinct CDR3 sequences, roughly 12% seen once; the top ten hold 3.5% to 5.5%. The sequences come from PBMCs, collected at surgery. The receptors derive from a male donor with early-stage non-small cell lung cancer.

This clonotype was observed a few times. The chain couples TRBV5-1 to TRBJ2-3, with 7 bases matching TRBD2. The length of the CDR3 is 20 residues. V shed 1 base and J 2 bases; nucleotides not matched to a gene: 19. Germline V gene lookup returns CDR1 SGHRS and CDR2 YFSETQ. This chain's CDR3 is CASSLRGGSPVRPHTDTQYF. CDR3 nucleotide sequence: TGCGCCAGCAGCTTGCGCGGCGGGAGCCCCGTTAGGCCCCACACAGATACGCAGTATTTT.

This chain links TRBV4-1 with TRBJ2-1; 10 bases map to TRBD2. The V gene's germline CDR1 is MGHRA and CDR2 YSYEKL. This CDR3 is 16 amino acids long. V was pared by 0 bases and J by 6 bases, with 5 bases of the junction left unmatched. The CDR3 nucleotides are TGCGCCAGCAGCCAAGAACGTCTAGCGGGGGCCAATGAGCAGTTCTTC. This translates into CASSQERLAGANEQFF.

This clonotype was counted at least ten times. The chain carries TRBV30 and TRBJ1-2; no definite D call. Per germline, CDR1 GTSNPN and CDR2 SVGIG (reference sequence). V dropped 0 bases and J dropped 8 bases, with 10 bases sitting between them. The CDR3 is made up of 12 amino acids. CDR3 residues: CAWSVTVNGYTF. CDR3 in DNA: TGTGCCTGGAGTGTAACTGTTAACGGCTACACCTTC.

The chain couples TRBV20-1 to TRBJ2-7; 16 nucleotides line up with TRBD2. This CDR3 has 17 residues. Unmatched junction bases numbered 12, after V lost 5 bases and J lost 5 bases. CDR1 is DFQATT and CDR2 is SNEGSKA in the germline V gene (reference sequence). The CDR3 region is CSAETGTSGGAPNEQYF. The CDR3 DNA follows: TGCAGTGCTGAGACCGGGACTAGCGGGGGGGCCCCCAACGAGCAGTACTTC.

The chain combines TRBV13 with TRBJ2-2, with a possible D match to TRBD1 (5 bases). Germline CDR1 reads PRHDT; CDR2 reads FYEKMQ (reference sequence). CDR3 length: 16 amino acids. Trimming took off 3 bases at V and 0 bases at J, with 11 bases between the two ends. For the CDR3, the DNA is TGTGCCAGCAGCTTTCAAAGACAGTCGAACACCGGGGAGCTGTTTTTT. Translation: CASSFQRQSNTGELFF.

The genes are TRBV2 and TRBJ1-2; D unclear. This CDR3 has 13 residues. Per germline, CDR1 SNHLY and CDR2 FYNNEI. The ends were cut back, 2 bases at V and 2 bases at J, with 6 bases in the middle. This chain's CDR3 is CASSESMNYGYTF. The CDR3 bases are TGTGCCAGCAGTGAAAGCATGAACTATGGCTACACCTTC.

V gene TRBV5-1 combines with J gene TRBJ2-1; maybe TRBD2 (6 bases). The V end was cut by 7 bases, the J end by 5 bases, with 7 bases between. The V gene's germline CDR1 is SGHRS and CDR2 YFSETQ. CDR3 length: 11 amino acids. The CDR3 reads CASGGDNEQFF. CDR3 DNA: TGCGCCAGCGGCGGGGACAATGAGCAGTTCTTC.

This clonotype was counted ten times or more. The chain uses TRBV21-1 and TRBJ2-2; the table assigns TRBD1, which was not confirmed against the DNA. TRBV21-1 is marked as a pseudogene. The CDR3 spans 15 residues. CDR3 region: CASSKDGTETGELFF. CDR3 sequence (DNA): TGTGCCAGCAGCAAAGATGGGACAGAGACCGGGGAGCTGTTTTTT.

The chain joins TRBV7-2 to TRBJ2-3; the D gene could be TRBD1 or TRBD2 (7 bases each). The CDR3 is 15 amino acids. The germline V gene has CDR1 SGHTA and CDR2 FQGNSA. Deletions cut 1 base from V and 3 bases from J, with 11 bases between. CDR3 amino acids: CASSLGQGGTDTQYF. CDR3 in DNA: TGTGCCAGCAGCTTAGGACAGGGAGGGACAGATACGCAGTATTTT.

Comments on this clonotype: A junction end diverges from the germline sequence, so it may reflect a read error. This chain links TRBV2 with TRBJ2-2; D is ambiguous. The CDR3 runs 13 residues. CDR1 is SNHLY, CDR2 FYNNEI, per germline. The CDR3 bases are TGTGCCAACAGTCCCGGGCCAACCGGGGAGCTGTTTTTT. This codes for CANSPGPTGELFF.

The rearrangement uses TRBV18 and TRBJ1-5; D uncertain. Germline CDR1 KGHSH, CDR2 LQKENI. Trimming took off 4 bases at V and 6 bases at J, with 13 bases between the two ends. CDR3 length: 14 amino acids. CDR3 bases: TGTGCCAGCTCACTAAGCGAAGTCCCTCAGCCCCAGCATTTT. As protein: CASSLSEVPQPQHF.

The table lists this clonotype with a few counts. V is TRBV29-1 and J is TRBJ2-7; D is uncertain. The CDR3 extends over 14 amino acids. Germline V gene lookup returns CDR1 SQVTM and CDR2 ANQGSEA. Trimming took 2 bases from V and 4 from J, leaving 15 bases between them. CDR3 DNA sequence: TGCAGCGTTGAAAGGGCAGGACCGGGTTACGAGCAGTACTTC. Its protein is CSVERAGPGYEQYF.

In this sample, this clonotype turned up many times. The chain recombines TRBV10-1 with TRBJ2-3, with a tentative D call TRBD1 (5 bases). The CDR3 totals 15 residues. Germline V gene lookup returns CDR1 WNHNN and CDR2 SYGVQD (reference sequence). V dropped 0 bases and J dropped 2 bases, with 9 bases sitting between them. CDR3 sequence (DNA): TGCGCCAGCAGTGAGTCGAAAGGGGCCACAGATACGCAGTATTTT. Translating it yields CASSESKGATDTQYF.

In regard to this clonotype: A read error may account for a junction end that differs from germline. The chain carries TRBV19 and TRBJ2-5; D remains ambiguous. The CDR3 runs to 15 residues. Germline CDR1 and CDR2: LNHDA and SQIVND (reference sequence). CDR3 residues: CASSMFWNPQETQYF. Here the CDR3 DNA reads TGTGCCAGTAGTATGTTCTGGAACCCACAAGAAACCCAGTACTTC.

This clonotype appeared a few times. The chain has TRBV28 and TRBJ2-7; D is possibly TRBD2 (6 bases). Per the germline V gene, CDR1 is MDHEN and CDR2 is SYDVKM. V was cut by 5 bases and J by 1 base, with 12 bases left in between. The CDR3 spans 14 residues. The CDR3 DNA reads TGTGCCAGCAGTCTTGTAGCGGCTTCCTACGAGCAGTACTTC. This sequence encodes CASSLVAASYEQYF. Drawing the rest from reference TRBV28 and TRBJ2-7, the complete variable domain is DVKVTQSSRYLVKRTGEKVFLECVQDMDHENMFWYRQDPGLGLRLIYFSYDVKMKEKGDIPEGYSVSREKKERFSLILESASTNQTSMYLCASSLVAASYEQYFGPGTRLTVT.

This chain connects TRBV5-1 to TRBJ1-1; D remains ambiguous. The germline gives CDR1 SGHRS, CDR2 YFSETQ. This CDR3 contains 14 residues. The ends were cut back, 0 bases at V and 1 base at J, with 7 bases in the middle. The CDR3 DNA follows: TGCGCCAGCAGCTTGGACAACCGGAACACTGAAGCTTTCTTT. Translating it yields CASSLDNRNTEAFF.

This clonotype was detected a few times. The genes are TRBV29-1 and TRBJ1-1; D not resolved. V was pared by 6 bases and J by 2 bases, with 7 bases between. In germline, CDR1 is SQVTM, CDR2 ANQGSEA. The CDR3 covers 11 residues. The CDR3 loop is CSVESNTEAFF. DNA of the CDR3: TGCAGCGTGGAAAGTAACACTGAAGCTTTCTTT.

This clonotype was counted only a few times. The rearrangement links TRBV7-9 to TRBJ2-1; 11 nucleotides agree with TRBD2. CDR1 and CDR2 (germline): SEHNR, FQNEAQ (reference sequence). This CDR3 has 16 residues. The V gene end was trimmed by 5 bases and the J gene end by 6 bases; junction bases not matched to a gene: 9. The CDR3 DNA follows: TGTGCCAGCAGCCCGATATCCACTAGCGGGAGCAATGAGCAGTTCTTC. Translating gives CASSPISTSGSNEQFF.

This clonotype has ten or more counts. The V gene is TRBV4-1, the J gene TRBJ2-7, with D perhaps TRBD2 (6 bases). Deletions cut 1 base from V and 5 bases from J, with 21 bases between. The germline V gene encodes CDR1 MGHRA and CDR2 YSYEKL. The length of the CDR3 is 17 residues. The CDR3 sequence is CASSQVWGERRLNEQYF. The CDR3 nucleotides are TGCGCCAGCAGCCAAGTTTGGGGGGAGCGGAGGCTCAACGAGCAGTACTTC.

The chain uses TRBV6-5 and TRBJ1-5; TRBD1 aligns across 7 bases. CDR1 is MNHEY, CDR2 SVGAGI, per germline. The trim removed 8 bases at V and 5 bases at J, leaving 12 bases unmatched. This CDR3 region has 15 residues. As DNA, the CDR3 is TGTGCCAGCGCATCGACAGGGAGTGGTGATCAGCCCCAGCATTTT. Protein sequence: CASASTGSGDQPQHF.

This clonotype was seen at least ten times. The V call is TRBV6-2 or TRBV6-3, the J call TRBJ1-1, with 8 positions matching TRBD1. This CDR3 contains 15 residues. The germline CDR1 and CDR2 sequences are MNHEY and SVGEGT. With 7 bases clipped from V and 0 bases from J, the junction kept 7 bases outside the gene matches. CDR3 nucleotide sequence: TGTGCCAGCATCACACTGACAGGGGTGAACACTGAAGCTTTCTTT. This translates into CASITLTGVNTEAFF.

This clonotype was seen a handful of times. The genes are TRBV29-1 and TRBJ1-5; D not certain. This CDR3 is built from 14 residues. Germline assignment: CDR1 SQVTM and CDR2 ANQGSEA. Trimming stripped 0 bases from V and 0 bases from J, with 6 bases between. CDR3: CSVEDPDSNQPQHF. CDR3 DNA: TGCAGCGTTGAAGATCCTGATAGCAATCAGCCCCAGCATTTT.

The rearrangement joins TRBV30 to TRBJ2-1, with no clear D. Germline V CDR1 and CDR2: GTSNPN, SVGIG (reference sequence). CDR3 size: 11 residues. With 3 bases removed from V and 10 bases from J, the gap between germline ends came to 10 bases. CDR3 nucleotide sequence: TGTGCCTGGAGAGAGCACGAAGAGCAGTTCTTC. Its translation: CAWREHEEQFF.

This clonotype turned up a few times. In DNA form, the CDR3 reads TGTGCCAGCAGCTTTCTAGACAGGGCCTCCGAGCAGTACTTC. It specifies CASSFLDRASEQYF. The V call is TRBV13, the J call TRBJ2-7; 7 bases agree with TRBD1. CDR1 is PRHDT and CDR2 is FYEKMQ in the germline V gene (reference sequence). Unmatched junction bases numbered 8, after V lost 3 bases and J lost 6 bases. The CDR3 has 14 residues.

This clonotype was recorded a few times. The rearrangement links TRBV4-1 to TRBJ1-2; the D gene is possibly TRBD1 (5 bases). The V gene lost 4 bases and the J gene lost 2 bases, with 17 bases spanning the gap. Germline CDR1 is MGHRA and CDR2 is YSYEKL. The CDR3 is 16 amino acids. Here the CDR3 DNA reads TGCGCCAGCAGCCCCCAGGGAGGGCGGGCAAACTATGGCTACACCTTC. Translation: CASSPQGGRANYGYTF.

This clonotype has just a few counts. The chain links TRBV7-2 to TRBJ2-1; a weak D match, TRBD2 (5 bases). Germline V gives CDR1 SGHTA, CDR2 FQGNSA. The CDR3 loop spans 16 amino acids. V was trimmed by 0 bases and J by 7 bases, leaving 16 bases between them. The CDR3 DNA is TGTGCCAGCAGCTTAGCACGTCTAGCTTTAGTAAATGAGCAGTTCTTC. Protein sequence: CASSLARLALVNEQFF.

The genes are TRBV7-9 and TRBJ2-5, with D perhaps assigned TRBD1 or TRBD2 (6 bases each). This CDR3 contains 14 residues. Trimming shortened V by 5 bases and J by 4 bases, and 14 bases separated the two germline ends. Germline-derived CDR1 and CDR2 are SEHNR and FQNEAQ (reference sequence). The CDR3, as DNA: TGTGCCAGCAGCGAACAGGGAGGCGGAGAGACCCAGTACTTC. Translating gives CASSEQGGGETQYF. The full variable domain, in which reference TRBV7-9 and TRBJ2-5 provide the parts outside the CDR3, is DTGVSQNPRHKITKRGQNVTFRCDPISEHNRLYWYRQTLGQGPEFLTYFQNEAQLEKSRLLSDRFSAERPKGSFSTLEIQRTEQGDSAMYLCASSEQGGGETQYFGPGTRLLVL.

This clonotype was seen a few times. The gene calls are TRBV6-5 and TRBJ1-1; unclear D gene. Germline V CDR1 and CDR2: MNHEY, SVGAGI. The V end lost 2 bases, the J end lost 0 bases, and 4 bases lay between the germline ends. CDR3 length equals 13 residues. CDR3 region: CASSYKMNTEAFF. The CDR3 nucleotides are TGTGCCAGCAGTTACAAGATGAACACTGAAGCTTTCTTT.

This chain uses TRBV3-1 with TRBJ1-1, with 8 bases lining up with TRBD1. J gave up 0 bases and V 4 bases, and 4 bases lay outside the gene matches. The CDR3 has 15 residues. Germline CDR1 LGHDT, CDR2 YNNKEL (reference sequence). The CDR3 region is CASSPDRAMNTEAFF. CDR3 DNA sequence: TGTGCCAGCAGCCCGGACAGGGCGATGAACACTGAAGCTTTCTTT.

The gene calls are TRBV20-1 and TRBJ2-7; TRBD1 matches 7 bases. Unmatched junction bases numbered 2, after V lost 6 bases and J lost 0 bases. Germline loops: CDR1 DFQATT, CDR2 SNEGSKA (reference sequence). The CDR3 has 12 residues. Written as DNA, the CDR3 is TGCAGTGCACAGGGGAGCTCCTACGAGCAGTACTTC. It is translated as CSAQGSSYEQYF.

The chain has TRBV19 and TRBJ1-2; no clear D gene. The CDR3 sequence is 14 residues long. V was shortened by 0 bases and J by 5 bases, with 10 bases between the two germline ends. Germline CDR1 is LNHDA and CDR2 is SQIVND (reference sequence). The DNA of the CDR3 is TGTGCCAGTAGTATAGATGGTTTTTTTTATGGCTACACCTTC. This codes for CASSIDGFFYGYTF. The full variable domain, with the rest looked up from reference TRBV19 and TRBJ1-2, is DGGITQSPKYLFRKEGQNVTLSCEQNLNHDAMYWYRQDPGQGLRLIYYSQIVNDFQKGDIAEGYSVSREKKESFPLTVTSAQKNPTAFYLCASSIDGFFYGYTFGSGTRLTVV.

In its sample, this clonotype was seen many times. The chain couples TRBV3-1 to TRBJ2-3, with TRBD2 matching over 8 bases. CDR1 and CDR2 from the germline V gene are LGHDT and YNNKEL (reference sequence). The junction had 9 bases not matched to a gene; V was cut back by 3 bases and J by 7 bases. The CDR3 has 15 amino acids. As DNA, the CDR3 is TGTGCCAGCAGCCAGAATAGCGGGATGGTCCATACGCAGTATTTT. Its translation: CASSQNSGMVHTQYF.